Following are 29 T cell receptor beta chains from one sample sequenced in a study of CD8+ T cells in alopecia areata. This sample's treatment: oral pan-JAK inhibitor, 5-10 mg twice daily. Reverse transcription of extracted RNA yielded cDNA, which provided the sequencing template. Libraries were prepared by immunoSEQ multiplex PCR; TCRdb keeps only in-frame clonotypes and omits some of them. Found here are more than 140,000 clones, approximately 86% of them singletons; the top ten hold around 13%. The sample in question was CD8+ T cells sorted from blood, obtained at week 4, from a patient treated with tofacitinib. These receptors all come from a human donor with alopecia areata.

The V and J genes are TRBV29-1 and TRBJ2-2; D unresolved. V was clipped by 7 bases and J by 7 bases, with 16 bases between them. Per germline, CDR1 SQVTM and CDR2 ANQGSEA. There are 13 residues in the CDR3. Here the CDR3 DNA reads TGCAGCGCGTGGACCCGCCAAAACGGGGAGCTGTTTTTT. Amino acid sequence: CSAWTRQNGELFF.

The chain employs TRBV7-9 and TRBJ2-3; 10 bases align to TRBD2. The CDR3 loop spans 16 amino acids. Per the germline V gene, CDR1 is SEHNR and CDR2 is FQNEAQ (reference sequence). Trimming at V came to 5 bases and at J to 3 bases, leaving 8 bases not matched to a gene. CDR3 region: CASSPRSGRVTDTQYF. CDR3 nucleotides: TGTGCCAGCAGCCCCCGGAGCGGGAGGGTAACAGATACGCAGTATTTT.

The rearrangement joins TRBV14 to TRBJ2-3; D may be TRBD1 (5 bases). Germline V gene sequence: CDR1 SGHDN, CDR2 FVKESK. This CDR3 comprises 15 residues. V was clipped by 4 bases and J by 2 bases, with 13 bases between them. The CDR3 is CASSLRGRPTDTQYF. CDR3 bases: TGTGCCAGCAGCCTTAGGGGCCGTCCCACAGATACGCAGTATTTT.

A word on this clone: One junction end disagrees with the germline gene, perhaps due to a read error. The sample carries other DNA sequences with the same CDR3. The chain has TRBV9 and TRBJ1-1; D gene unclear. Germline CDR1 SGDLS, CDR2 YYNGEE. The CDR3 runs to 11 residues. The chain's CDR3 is CASSPRTEAFF. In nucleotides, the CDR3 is TGTGCCAGCAGCCCCCGCACTGAGGCTTTCTTT.

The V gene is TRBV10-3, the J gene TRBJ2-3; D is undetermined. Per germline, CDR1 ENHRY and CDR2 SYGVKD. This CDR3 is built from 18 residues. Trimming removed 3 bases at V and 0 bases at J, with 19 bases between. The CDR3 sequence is CAISEWPRRKTSTDTQYF. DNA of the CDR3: TGTGCCATCAGTGAATGGCCTCGGCGGAAAACTAGCACAGATACGCAGTATTTT.

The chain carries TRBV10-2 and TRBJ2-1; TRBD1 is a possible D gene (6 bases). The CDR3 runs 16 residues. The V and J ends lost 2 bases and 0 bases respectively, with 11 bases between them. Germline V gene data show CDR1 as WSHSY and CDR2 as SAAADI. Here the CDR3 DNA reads TGCGCCAGCAGTGAGACCATGACAGGCTCCTACAATGAGCAGTTCTTC. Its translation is CASSETMTGSYNEQFF.

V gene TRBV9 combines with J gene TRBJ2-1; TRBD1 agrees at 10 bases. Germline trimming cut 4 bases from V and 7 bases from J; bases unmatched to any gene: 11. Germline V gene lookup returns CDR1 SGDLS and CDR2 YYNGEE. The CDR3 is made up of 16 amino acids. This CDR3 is CASSRPGQGSWNEQFF. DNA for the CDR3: TGTGCCAGCAGCAGACCGGGACAGGGGAGTTGGAATGAGCAGTTCTTC.

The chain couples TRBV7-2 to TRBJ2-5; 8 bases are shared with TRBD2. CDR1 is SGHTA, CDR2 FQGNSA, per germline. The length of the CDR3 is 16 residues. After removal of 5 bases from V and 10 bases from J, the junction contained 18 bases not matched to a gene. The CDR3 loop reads CASSAAGGPPLGSQYF. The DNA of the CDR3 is TGTGCCAGCAGCGCCGCGGGGGGCCCCCCATTGGGAAGCCAGTACTTC.

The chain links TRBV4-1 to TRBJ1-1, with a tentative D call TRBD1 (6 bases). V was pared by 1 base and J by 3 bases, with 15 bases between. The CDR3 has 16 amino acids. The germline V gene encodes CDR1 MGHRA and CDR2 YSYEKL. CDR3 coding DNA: TGCGCCAGCAGCCAAGGTGGTTGGCAGGGGTACACTGAAGCTTTCTTT. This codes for CASSQGGWQGYTEAFF.

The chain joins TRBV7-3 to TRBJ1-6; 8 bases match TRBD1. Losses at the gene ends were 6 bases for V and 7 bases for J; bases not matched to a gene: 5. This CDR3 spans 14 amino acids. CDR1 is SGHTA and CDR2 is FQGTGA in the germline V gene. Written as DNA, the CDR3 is TGTGCCAGCAGTTCAGGACAGGGAAATTCACCCCTCCACTTT. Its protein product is CASSSGQGNSPLHF.

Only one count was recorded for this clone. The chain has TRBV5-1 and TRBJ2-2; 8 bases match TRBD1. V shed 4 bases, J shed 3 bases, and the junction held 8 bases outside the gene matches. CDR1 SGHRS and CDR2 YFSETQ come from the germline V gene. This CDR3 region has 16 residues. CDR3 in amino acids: CASSLGQGGDTGELFF. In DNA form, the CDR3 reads TGCGCCAGCAGCCTCGGACAGGGCGGCGACACCGGGGAGCTGTTTTTT.

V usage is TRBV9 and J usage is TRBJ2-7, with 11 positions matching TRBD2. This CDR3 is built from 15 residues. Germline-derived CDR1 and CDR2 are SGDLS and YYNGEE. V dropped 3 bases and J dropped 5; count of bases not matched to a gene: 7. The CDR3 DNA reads TGTGCCAGCAGCGCATTTACTAGCGGGAGTGACGAGCAGTACTTC. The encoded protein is CASSAFTSGSDEQYF.

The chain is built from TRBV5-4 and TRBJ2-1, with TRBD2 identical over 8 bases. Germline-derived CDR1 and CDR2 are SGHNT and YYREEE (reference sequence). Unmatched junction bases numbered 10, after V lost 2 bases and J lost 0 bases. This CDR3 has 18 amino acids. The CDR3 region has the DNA TGTGCCAGCAGCTTCGATAAGAGACTAGCGCCCTCCTACAATGAGCAGTTCTTC. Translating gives CASSFDKRLAPSYNEQFF.

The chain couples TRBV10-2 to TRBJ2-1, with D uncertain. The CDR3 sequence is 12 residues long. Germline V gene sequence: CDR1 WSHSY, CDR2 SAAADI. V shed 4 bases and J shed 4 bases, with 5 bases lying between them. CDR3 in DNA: TGCGCCAGCAGTGCCGGGTACAATGAGCAGTTCTTC. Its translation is CASSAGYNEQFF.

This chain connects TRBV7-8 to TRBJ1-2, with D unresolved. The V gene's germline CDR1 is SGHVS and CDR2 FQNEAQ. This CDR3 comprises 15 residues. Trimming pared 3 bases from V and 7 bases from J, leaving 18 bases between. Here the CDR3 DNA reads TGTGCCAGCAGCTTTTTTGGTGATAGGGAGGGTGGCTACACCTTC. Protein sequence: CASSFFGDREGGYTF.

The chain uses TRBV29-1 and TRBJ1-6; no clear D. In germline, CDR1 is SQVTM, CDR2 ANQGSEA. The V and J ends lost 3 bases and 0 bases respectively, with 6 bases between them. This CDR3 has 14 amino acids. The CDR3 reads CSVDVRSYNSPLHF. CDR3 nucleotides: TGCAGCGTTGACGTTCGCTCCTATAATTCACCCCTCCACTTT.

CDR3 sequence: CASSFTGDTQYF. CDR3 sequence (DNA): TGTGCCAGCAGCTTTACCGGAGATACGCAGTATTTT. The chain uses TRBV7-3 and TRBJ2-3, with D unclear. Trimming shortened V by 3 bases and J by 5 bases, and 6 bases separated the two germline ends. CDR1 is SGHTA and CDR2 is FQGTGA in the germline V gene. This CDR3 region has 12 residues. Full variable domain (outside the CDR3, taken from reference TRBV7-3 and TRBJ2-3): GAGVSQTPSNKVTEKGKYVELRCDPISGHTALYWYRQSLGQGPEFLIYFQGTGAADDSGLPNDRFFAVRPEGSVSTLKIQRTERGDSAVYLCASSFTGDTQYFGPGTRLTVL.

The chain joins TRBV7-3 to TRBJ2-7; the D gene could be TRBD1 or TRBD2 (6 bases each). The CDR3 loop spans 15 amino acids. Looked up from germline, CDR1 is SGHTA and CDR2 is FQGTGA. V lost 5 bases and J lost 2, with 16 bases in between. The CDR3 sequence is CASSLLDGGPYEQYF. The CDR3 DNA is TGTGCCAGCAGCCTGCTCGATGGGGGGCCCTACGAGCAGTACTTC.

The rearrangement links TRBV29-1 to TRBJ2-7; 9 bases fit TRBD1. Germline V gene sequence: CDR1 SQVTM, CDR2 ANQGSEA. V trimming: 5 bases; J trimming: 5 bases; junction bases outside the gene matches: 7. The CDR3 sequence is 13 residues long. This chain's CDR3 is CSVPGTGLNEQYF. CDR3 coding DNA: TGCAGCGTTCCCGGGACAGGGCTAAACGAGCAGTACTTC.

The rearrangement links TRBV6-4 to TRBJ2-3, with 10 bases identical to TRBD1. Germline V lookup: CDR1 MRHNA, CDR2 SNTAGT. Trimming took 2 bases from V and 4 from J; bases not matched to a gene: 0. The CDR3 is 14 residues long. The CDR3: CASSDGQGADTQYF. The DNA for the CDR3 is TGTGCCAGCAGTGACGGACAGGGGGCAGATACGCAGTATTTT.

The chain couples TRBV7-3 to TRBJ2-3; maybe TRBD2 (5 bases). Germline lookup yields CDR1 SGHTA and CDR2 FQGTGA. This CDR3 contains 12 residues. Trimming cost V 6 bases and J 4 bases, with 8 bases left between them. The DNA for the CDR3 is TGTGCCAGCAGTGAGGGATCAGATACGCAGTATTTT. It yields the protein CASSEGSDTQYF.

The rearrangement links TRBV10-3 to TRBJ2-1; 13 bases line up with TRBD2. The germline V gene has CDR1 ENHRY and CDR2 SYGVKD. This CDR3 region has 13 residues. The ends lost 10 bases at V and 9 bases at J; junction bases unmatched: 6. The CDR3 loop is CATGTSGITEQFF. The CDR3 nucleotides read TGTGCCACAGGGACTAGCGGGATTACTGAGCAGTTCTTC.

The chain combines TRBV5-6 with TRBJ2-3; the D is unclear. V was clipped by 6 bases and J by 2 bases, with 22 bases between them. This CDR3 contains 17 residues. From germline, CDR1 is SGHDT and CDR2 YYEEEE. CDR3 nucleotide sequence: TGTGCCAGCACCGTCACGGCAGGCCCCAGCCCCACAGATACGCAGTATTTT. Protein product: CASTVTAGPSPTDTQYF. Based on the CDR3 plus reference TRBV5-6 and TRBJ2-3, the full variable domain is DAGVTQSPTHLIKTRGQQVTLRCSPKSGHDTVSWYQQALGQGPQFIFQYYEEEERQRGNFPDRFSGHQFPNYSSELNVNALLLGDSALYLCASTVTAGPSPTDTQYFGPGTRLTVL.

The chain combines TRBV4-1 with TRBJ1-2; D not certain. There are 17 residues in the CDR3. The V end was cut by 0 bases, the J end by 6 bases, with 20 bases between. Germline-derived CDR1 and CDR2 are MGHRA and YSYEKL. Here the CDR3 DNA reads TGCGCCAGCAGCCAAGAGTCGATCGCGGACGTCTCCGATGGCTACACCTTC. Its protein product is CASSQESIADVSDGYTF.

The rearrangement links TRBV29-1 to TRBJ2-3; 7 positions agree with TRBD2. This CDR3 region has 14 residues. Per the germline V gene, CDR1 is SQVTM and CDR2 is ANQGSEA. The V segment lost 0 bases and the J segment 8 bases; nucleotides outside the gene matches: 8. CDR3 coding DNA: TGCAGCGTTGAAGATGGGAGGGTGTATTCTACGCAGTATTTT. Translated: CSVEDGRVYSTQYF.

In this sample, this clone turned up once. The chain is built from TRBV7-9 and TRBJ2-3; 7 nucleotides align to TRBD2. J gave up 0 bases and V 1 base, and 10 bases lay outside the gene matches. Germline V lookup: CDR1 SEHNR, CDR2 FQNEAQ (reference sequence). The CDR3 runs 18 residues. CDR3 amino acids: CASSLEVFGGGSTDTQYF. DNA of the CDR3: TGTGCCAGCAGCTTAGAGGTTTTCGGCGGGGGTAGCACAGATACGCAGTATTTT.

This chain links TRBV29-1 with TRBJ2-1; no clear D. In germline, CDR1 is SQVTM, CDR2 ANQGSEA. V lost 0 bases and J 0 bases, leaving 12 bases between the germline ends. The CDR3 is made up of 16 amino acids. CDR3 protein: CSVEDSPTSSYNEQFF. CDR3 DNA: TGCAGCGTTGAAGATTCCCCCACGAGCTCCTACAATGAGCAGTTCTTC.

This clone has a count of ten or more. This chain's CDR3 is CATEAGGNTGELFF. The CDR3 DNA sequence: TGTGCCACCGAAGCGGGAGGTAACACCGGGGAGCTGTTTTTT. J is TRBJ2-2 and V is TRBV6-4, with TRBD2 matching over 9 bases. From germline, CDR1 is MRHNA and CDR2 SNTAGT. V trimming: 10 bases; J trimming: 2 bases; junction bases outside the gene matches: 5. The CDR3 totals 14 residues.

Here the CDR3 reads CASSLWQGAYGELFF. The CDR3, as DNA: TGTGCCAGCAGTTTGTGGCAGGGGGCATACGGGGAGCTGTTTTTT. This sequence joins TRBV27 and TRBJ2-2, with 8 bases fitting TRBD1. From germline, CDR1 is MNHEY and CDR2 SMNVEV (reference sequence). The CDR3 runs 15 residues. V was clipped by 3 bases and J by 7 bases; unmatched bases: 7.